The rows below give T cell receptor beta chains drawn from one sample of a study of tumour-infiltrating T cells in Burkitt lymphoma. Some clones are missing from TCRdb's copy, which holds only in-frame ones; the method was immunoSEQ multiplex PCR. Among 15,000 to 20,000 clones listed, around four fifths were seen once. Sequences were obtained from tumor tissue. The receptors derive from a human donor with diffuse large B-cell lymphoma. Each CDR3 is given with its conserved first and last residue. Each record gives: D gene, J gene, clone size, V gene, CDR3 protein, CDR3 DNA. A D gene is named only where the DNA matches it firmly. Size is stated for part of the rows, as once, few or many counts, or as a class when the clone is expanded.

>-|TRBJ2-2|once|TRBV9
CASSAPVTETNTGELFF
TGTGCCAGCAGCGCACCCGTAACAGAGACGAACACCGGGGAGCTGTTTTTT
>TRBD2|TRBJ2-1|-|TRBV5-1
CASSPGLAGGGEQFF
TGCGCCAGCAGCCCTGGACTAGCGGGAGGGGGTGAGCAGTTCTTC
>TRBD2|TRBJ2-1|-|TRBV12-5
CASAEGGSSYNEQFF
TGTGCTAGTGCCGAGGGCGGGAGCTCCTACAATGAGCAGTTCTTC
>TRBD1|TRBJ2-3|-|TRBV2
CASRTDRGFTDTQYF
TGTGCCAGCAGGACGGACAGGGGCTTTACAGATACGCAGTATTTT
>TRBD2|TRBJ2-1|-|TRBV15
CATSRDLGVAGLYNEQFF
TGTGCCACCAGCAGAGACCTCGGTGTAGCGGGACTTTACAATGAGCAGTTCTTC
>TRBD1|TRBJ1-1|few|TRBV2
CASSAGTGGPEAFF
TGTGCCAGCAGTGCCGGGACAGGGGGCCCTGAAGCTTTCTTT
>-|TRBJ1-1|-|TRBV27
CASSSMNTEAFF
TGTGCCAGCAGTTCCATGAACACTGAAGCTTTCTTT
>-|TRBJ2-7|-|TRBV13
CASSSRTRGKVDQYF
TGTGCCAGCAGCTCTAGGACTAGGGGGAAAGTGGATCAGTACTTC
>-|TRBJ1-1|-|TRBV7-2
CASSSEGRINTEAFF
TGTGCCAGCAGCTCCGAGGGACGGATTAACACTGAAGCTTTCTTT
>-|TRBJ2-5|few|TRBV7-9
CASSSEFQETQYF
TGTGCCAGCAGCTCGGAGTTCCAAGAGACCCAGTACTTC
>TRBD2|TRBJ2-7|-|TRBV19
CASSIDPSGINEQYF
TGTGCCAGTAGTATCGACCCTAGCGGGATCAACGAGCAGTACTTC
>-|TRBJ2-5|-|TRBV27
CASSPYSSPGETQYF
TGTGCCAGCAGTCCTTATAGCTCCCCGGGGGAGACCCAGTACTTC
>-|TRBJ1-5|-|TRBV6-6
CASSRAGRNSNQPQHF
TGTGCCAGCAGCCGGGCAGGGAGGAATAGCAATCAGCCCCAGCATTTT
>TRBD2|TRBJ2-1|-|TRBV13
CASSTYFPGLAGEGTYNEQFF
TGTGCCAGCAGCACCTATTTTCCGGGACTAGCGGGAGAAGGAACCTACAATGAGCAGTTCTTC
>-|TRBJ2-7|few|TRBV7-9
CASSLTADEQYF
TGTGCCAGCAGCTTGACAGCCGACGAGCAGTACTTC
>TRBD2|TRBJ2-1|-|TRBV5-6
CASLRLAGGPNPRDEQFF
TGTGCCAGCCTTCGACTAGCGGGAGGGCCGAACCCCCGGGATGAGCAGTTCTTC
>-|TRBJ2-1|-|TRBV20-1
CSASVNEQFF
TGCAGTGCTAGTGTTAATGAGCAGTTCTTC
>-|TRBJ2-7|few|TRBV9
CASSGPGPGNEQYF
TGTGCCAGCAGCGGCCCGGGCCCAGGTAACGAGCAGTACTTC
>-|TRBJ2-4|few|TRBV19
CASSRLAGNIQYF
TGTGCCAGTAGTAGGCTCGCGGGGAACATTCAGTACTTC
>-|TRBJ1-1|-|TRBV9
CASSVSPMKAKYFENTEAFF
TGTGCCAGCAGCGTTTCTCCTATGAAGGCGAAATATTTTGAGAACACTGAAGCTTTCTTT
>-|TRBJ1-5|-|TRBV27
CASSRGGIEPQHF
TGTGCCAGCAGTCGTGGGGGAATCGAGCCCCAGCATTTT
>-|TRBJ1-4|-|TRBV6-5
CASSYSGFGEKLFF
TGTGCCAGCAGTTACTCAGGGTTCGGCGAAAAACTGTTTTTT
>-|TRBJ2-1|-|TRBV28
CASSPHPARAEQFF
TGTGCCAGCAGTCCGCACCCGGCAAGGGCCGAGCAGTTCTTC
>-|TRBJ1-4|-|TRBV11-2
CASSLNSDPLLGEKLFF
TGTGCCAGCAGCTTAAATAGTGACCCATTGTTAGGTGAAAAACTGTTTTTT
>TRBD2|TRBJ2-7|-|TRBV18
CASSPQAGGSYEQYF
TGTGCCAGCTCACCACAAGCGGGAGGATCCTACGAGCAGTACTTC
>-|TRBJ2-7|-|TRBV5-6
CASSWDGTSYEQYF
TGTGCCAGCAGCTGGGACGGGACCTCCTACGAGCAGTACTTC